One and the same sample provided the 17 T cell receptor beta chains below, sequenced in a study of T cells after yellow fever vaccination. In TCRdb, the 5' RACE reads were re-called with MiXCR into one record per CDR3 protein. The table lists a few hundred thousand distinct CDR3 sequences, 8.5% to 9% of them singletons. Specimen: PBMCs, collected on the day of the first yellow fever vaccination. These TCRs come from a man between 18 and 35 years old who received the YFV17D yellow fever vaccine.

This clonotype showed up just a few times. The chain links TRBV18 to TRBJ1-5; D not certain. This CDR3 is built from 16 residues. The germline gives CDR1 KGHSH, CDR2 LQKENI. V was clipped by 2 bases and J by 0 bases, with 11 bases between them. CDR3 bases: TGTGCCAGCTCACCAGGGAACAGCATTAGCAATCAGCCCCAGCATTTT. Its protein product is CASSPGNSISNQPQHF. The variable domain in full, with the rest retrieved from reference TRBV18 and TRBJ1-5, is NAGVMQNPRHLVRRRGQEARLRCSPMKGHSHVYWYRQLPEEGLKFMVYLQKENIIDESGMPKERFSAEFPKEGPSILRIQQVVRGDSAAYFCASSPGNSISNQPQHFGDGTRLSIL.

This clonotype was detected a few times. V usage is TRBV28 and J usage is TRBJ1-5, with D perhaps matching TRBD1 (5 bases). Germline lookup yields CDR1 MDHEN and CDR2 SYDVKM. The CDR3 runs 15 residues. V lost 6 bases and J lost 5, with 17 bases in between. The CDR3 region is CASSQIMAGDQPQHF. For the CDR3, the DNA is TGTGCCAGCAGCCAGATCATGGCGGGGGATCAGCCCCAGCATTTT.

This clonotype was detected a few times. V is TRBV7-7 and J is TRBJ2-2; D is unclear. Germline-derived CDR1 and CDR2 are SSHAT and FNYEAQ (reference sequence). This CDR3 has 14 amino acids. The V and J ends lost 1 base and 3 bases respectively, with 6 bases between them. The CDR3 sequence is CASSLDRDTGELFF. DNA for the CDR3: TGTGCCAGCAGCTTAGATCGGGACACCGGGGAGCTGTTTTTT.

This sequence joins TRBV25-1 and TRBJ2-5, with 14 bases that match TRBD2. J was trimmed by 2 bases and V by 8 bases; bases with no gene match: 7. The germline CDR1 and CDR2 sequences are MGHDK and SYGVNS. The CDR3 covers 16 residues. CDR3 loop: CASGGTSGGEQETQYF. CDR3 in DNA: TGTGCCAGCGGGGGGACTAGCGGGGGAGAACAAGAGACCCAGTACTTC.

V gene TRBV29-1 combines with J gene TRBJ1-2; TRBD1 matches at 7 bases. Germline CDR1 reads SQVTM; CDR2 reads ANQGSEA. The CDR3 contains 13 residues. V shed 2 bases and J 3 bases; nucleotides not matched to a gene: 3. The CDR3 spells CSVETGDHYGYTF. CDR3 DNA: TGCAGCGTTGAAACAGGGGACCACTATGGCTACACCTTC.

This clonotype was seen only a few times. The chain joins TRBV7-7 to TRBJ2-1, with D perhaps matching TRBD2 (6 bases). CDR3 length: 16 amino acids. Germline V gene data show CDR1 as SSHAT and CDR2 as FNYEAQ (reference sequence). V gave up 5 bases and J gave up 2 bases, with 16 bases separating them. In DNA, the CDR3 is TGTGCCAGCAGCCCCCTGTGGGGGGTTACCTACAATGAGCAGTTCTTC. Translated, it gives CASSPLWGVTYNEQFF. The full variable domain, with the rest looked up from reference TRBV7-7 and TRBJ2-1, is GAGVSQSPRYKVTKRGQDVTLRCDPISSHATLYWYQQALGQGPEFLTYFNYEAQPDKSGLPSDRFSAERPEGSISTLTIQRTEQRDSAMYRCASSPLWGVTYNEQFFGPGTRLTVL.

V gene TRBV5-1 combines with J gene TRBJ2-7, with D perhaps TRBD1 (6 bases). The V end lost 7 bases, the J end lost 0 bases, and 14 bases lay between the germline ends. Germline CDR1 and CDR2: SGHRS and YFSETQ. The CDR3 runs 14 residues. CDR3 DNA: TGCGCCAGCCACCAGGACAGCAACTCCTACGAGCAGTACTTC. It codes for CASHQDSNSYEQYF.

There are a few counts of this clonotype. The rearrangement uses TRBV9 and TRBJ1-4; the D gene is possibly TRBD1 (6 bases). CDR1 and CDR2 from the germline V gene are SGDLS and YYNGEE. The CDR3 totals 16 residues. Trimming stripped 4 bases from V and 4 bases from J, with 17 bases between. CDR3 loop: CASSHRPTGNNEKLFF. The CDR3 DNA is TGTGCCAGCAGCCATCGTCCGACAGGAAATAATGAAAAACTGTTTTTT.

The chain uses TRBV3-1 and TRBJ2-3; D not resolved. Germline CDR1 is LGHDT and CDR2 is YNNKEL (reference sequence). V was pared by 1 base and J by 4 bases, with 6 bases between. The CDR3 extends over 13 amino acids. The chain's CDR3 is CASSQGWADTQYF. CDR3 sequence (DNA): TGTGCCAGCAGCCAAGGGTGGGCAGATACGCAGTATTTT.

The chain joins TRBV11-3 to TRBJ1-2; 7 bases are shared with TRBD1. The CDR3 consists of 16 residues. Germline trimming cut 1 base from V and 4 bases from J; bases unmatched to any gene: 9. CDR1 SGHNT and CDR2 YENEEA come from the germline V gene. The CDR3 is CASSLVYEGASYGYTF. DNA for the CDR3: TGTGCCAGCAGCTTAGTATACGAGGGGGCTTCCTATGGCTACACCTTC.

This clonotype was counted only a few times. The chain couples TRBV20-1 to TRBJ2-3, with D perhaps assigned TRBD1 or TRBD2 (5 bases each). The germline V gene has CDR1 DFQATT and CDR2 SNEGSKA (reference sequence). The CDR3 runs 15 residues. V gave up 3 bases and J gave up 6 bases, with 19 bases separating them. The DNA of the CDR3 is TGCAGTGCTAGGGCACCAGGGACCCAACAGGATACGCAGTATTTT. The encoded protein is CSARAPGTQQDTQYF.

There are a few counts of this clonotype. The genes are TRBV28 and TRBJ1-5; D is uncertain. The CDR3 contains 12 residues. Germline-derived CDR1 and CDR2 are MDHEN and SYDVKM. The CDR3 here is CFSGISNQPQHF. The CDR3 bases are TGTTTCTCGGGGATTAGCAATCAGCCCCAGCATTTT.

This clonotype was seen only a few times. The chain joins TRBV29-1 to TRBJ2-1; 7 nucleotides align to TRBD2. Germline V lookup: CDR1 SQVTM, CDR2 ANQGSEA. V gave up 7 bases and J gave up 6 bases; unmatched junction bases: 15. This CDR3 region has 15 residues. CDR3 in DNA: TGCAGCGACCTACCTGCTTCGACTAGCTCCAATGAGCAGTTCTTC. This gives the protein CSDLPASTSSNEQFF.

The chain carries TRBV7-9 and TRBJ2-7; unclear D gene. The CDR3 is 13 amino acids. The germline gives CDR1 SEHNR, CDR2 FQNEAQ (reference sequence). Trimming took 2 bases from V and 2 from J, leaving 7 bases between them. CDR3: CASSLQSTYEQYF. CDR3 bases: TGTGCCAGCAGCTTACAGAGCACCTACGAGCAGTACTTC.

The rearrangement links TRBV7-7 to TRBJ2-5; 11 nucleotides line up with TRBD2. Germline V lookup: CDR1 SSHAT, CDR2 FNYEAQ (reference sequence). This CDR3 comprises 16 residues. CDR3 bases: TGTTCTAGCAGCACCCTTGGGACTAGCGGCCCAGAGACCCAGTACTTC. Protein sequence: CSSSTLGTSGPETQYF. Full variable domain (outside the CDR3, taken from reference TRBV7-7 and TRBJ2-5): GAGVSQSPRYKVTKRGQDVTLRCDPISSHATLYWYQQALGQGPEFLTYFNYEAQPDKSGLPSDRFSAERPEGSISTLTIQRTEQRDSAMYRCSSSTLGTSGPETQYFGPGTRLLVL.

The chain uses TRBV4-1 and TRBJ1-1; D ambiguous. This CDR3 has 16 amino acids. Deletions cut 0 bases from V and 4 bases from J, with 15 bases between. CDR1 and CDR2 from the germline V gene are MGHRA and YSYEKL. The DNA of the CDR3 is TGCGCCAGCAGCCAAGATAGCCCGCCCCAGCCCACTGAAGCTTTCTTT. Its protein is CASSQDSPPQPTEAFF.

The V and J genes are TRBV19 and TRBJ1-1, with 7 bases identical to TRBD1. This CDR3 spans 13 amino acids. Germline CDR1 is LNHDA and CDR2 is SQIVND (reference sequence). V shed 9 bases and J 5 bases; nucleotides not matched to a gene: 9. The CDR3 sequence is CASFKDRTTEAFF. CDR3 coding DNA: TGTGCCAGCTTTAAGGACAGGACGACTGAAGCTTTCTTT.